This T cell receptor beta chain was documented in a study of beta chain features in type 1 diabetes. Study observations and caveats: Shortening of TCRB CDR3s, moderate but significant, appeared in all four CD4+ subsets of Type 1 diabetes patients. It was not settled here whether HLA type affects TCRB rearrangement. The study found that naive, central memory and Treg TCRB repertoires appeared more similar in patients than in healthy donors. At VDJ recombination sites, type 1 diabetes patients had fewer insertions and more deleted nucleotides.

Notes on this clone: Its cognate antigen is unknown.

CD45RO/CCR7/CD25/CD127/CD95/CD27 staining was used to isolate CD4+ naive, central memory, regulatory and stem cell-like memory cells by sorting. This CDR3 is built from 15 residues. Germline CDR1 and CDR2: SGHTA and FQGNSA. V lost 1 base and J lost 4; bases outside the gene matches: 3. What was sequenced were expressed TCRB transcripts, since all of the isolated RNA had been reverse transcribed. Some clones are missing from TCRdb's copy, which holds only in-frame ones; the method was immunoSEQ multiplex PCR. The repertoire consists of about 340,000 clones, with approximately 12% occurring once and the leading ten covering 0.015%.

This receptor was identified in a woman between 18 and 30 years old with type 1 diabetes. This rearrangement joins TRBV7-2 to TRBJ1-1; 10 bases match TRBD1. Sample: naive CD4+ T cells from blood. The DNA for the CDR3 is TGTGCCAGCAGCTTAGAGGGGACAGGGGTCACTGAAGCTTTCTTT. It specifies CASSLEGTGVTEAFF.